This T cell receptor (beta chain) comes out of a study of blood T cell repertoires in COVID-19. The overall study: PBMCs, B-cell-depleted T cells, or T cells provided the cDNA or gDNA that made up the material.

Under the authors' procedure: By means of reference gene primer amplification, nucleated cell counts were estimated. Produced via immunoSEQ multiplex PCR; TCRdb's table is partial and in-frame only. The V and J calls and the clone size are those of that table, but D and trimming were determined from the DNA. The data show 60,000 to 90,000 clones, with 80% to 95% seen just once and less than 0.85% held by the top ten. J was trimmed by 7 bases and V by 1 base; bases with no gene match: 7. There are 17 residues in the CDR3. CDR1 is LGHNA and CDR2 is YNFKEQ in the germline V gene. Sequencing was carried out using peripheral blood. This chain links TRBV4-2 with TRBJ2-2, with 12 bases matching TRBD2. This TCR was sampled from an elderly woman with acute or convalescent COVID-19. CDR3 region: CASSQGGTSGRIGELFF. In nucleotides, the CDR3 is TGTGCCAGCAGCCAAGGGGGCACTAGCGGGAGGATCGGGGAGCTGTTTTTT.